This record covers a single T cell receptor beta chain. This record belongs to a study of blood T cell repertoires in COVID-19. Study as a whole: From T cells, B-cell-depleted T cells, or PBMCs came the material, which was cDNA or gDNA.

The CDR3 is 14 residues long. Per the germline V gene, CDR1 is SEHNR and CDR2 is FQNEAQ (reference sequence). Trimming cost V 5 bases and J 5 bases, with 16 bases left between them. In the source study's methods: Reference gene primer amplification gave estimated nucleated cell counts. Measured with immunoSEQ multiplex PCR; TCRdb has only the in-frame clones, and not every one. The V and J calls and the clone size are those of that table, but D and trimming were determined from the DNA. The repertoire has around 100,000 clones, roughly nine tenths of them found once; the top ten carry roughly 2%. The sequence derives from a middle-aged man with active COVID-19. This chain links TRBV7-9 with TRBJ2-7, with D possibly being TRBD2 (5 bases). Source material: peripheral blood. CDR3 region: CASSRRGPGDEQYF. CDR3 nucleotide sequence: TGTGCCAGCAGCCGACGGGGTCCTGGAGACGAGCAGTACTTC. The variable domain in full, with the rest retrieved from reference TRBV7-9 and TRBJ2-7, is DTGVSQNPRHKITKRGQNVTFRCDPISEHNRLYWYRQTLGQGPEFLTYFQNEAQLEKSRLLSDRFSAERPKGSFSTLEIQRTEQGDSAMYLCASSRRGPGDEQYFGPGTRLTVT.